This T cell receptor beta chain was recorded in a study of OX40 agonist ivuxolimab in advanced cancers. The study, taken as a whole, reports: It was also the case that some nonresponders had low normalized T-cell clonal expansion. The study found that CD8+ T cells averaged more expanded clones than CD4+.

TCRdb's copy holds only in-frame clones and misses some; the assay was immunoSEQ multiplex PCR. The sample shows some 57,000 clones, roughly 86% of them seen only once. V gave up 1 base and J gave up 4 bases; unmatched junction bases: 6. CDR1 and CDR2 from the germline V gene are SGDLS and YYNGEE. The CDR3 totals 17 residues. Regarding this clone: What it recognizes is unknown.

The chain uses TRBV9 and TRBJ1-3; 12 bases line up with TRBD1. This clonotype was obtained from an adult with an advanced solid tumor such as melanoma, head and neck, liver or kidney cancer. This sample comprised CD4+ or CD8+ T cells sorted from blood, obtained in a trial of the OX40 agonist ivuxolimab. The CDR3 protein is CASSVSGTGGVGNTIYF. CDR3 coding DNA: TGTGCCAGCAGCGTAAGCGGGACAGGGGGCGTCGGAAACACCATATATTTT.